The clone carrying this TCR beta chain was picked up a small number of times. What it binds is not known. TCRdb re-called the RT-PCR reads with MiXCR, one entry per CDR3 protein. The sample lists about 570,000 distinct CDR3 sequences; 10% to 12% were seen once. The CDR3 covers 12 residues. The V gene's germline CDR1 is MNHEY and CDR2 SVGAGI. V was pared by 6 bases and J by 8 bases, with 10 bases between. The data belong to a study of response to subunit inactivated influenza vaccine. Study-wide points: New T cells are recruited in small numbers by each seasonal influenza vaccination, according to the authors' suggestion.

Separately, the same data were catalogued under a study of T cells expressing NK-cell markers. That study reports: cDNA encoding TCR beta was synthesized via 5'RACE template switching incorporating UMIs. Sorted CD3+CD56-NKG2C+, CD3+CD56+NKG2C+ and CD3+CD56+NKG2C- T cells supplied the TCR beta repertoires.

This chain uses TRBV6-5 with TRBJ2-2; D unclear. The receptor comes from a man aged 45-65 years who received an inactivated influenza vaccine. The sequenced sample was PBMCs from blood, obtained on the day of vaccination. In DNA form, the CDR3 reads TGTGCCAGCAGACTACCCGAAGGGGAGCTGTTTTTT. It encodes CASRLPEGELFF.